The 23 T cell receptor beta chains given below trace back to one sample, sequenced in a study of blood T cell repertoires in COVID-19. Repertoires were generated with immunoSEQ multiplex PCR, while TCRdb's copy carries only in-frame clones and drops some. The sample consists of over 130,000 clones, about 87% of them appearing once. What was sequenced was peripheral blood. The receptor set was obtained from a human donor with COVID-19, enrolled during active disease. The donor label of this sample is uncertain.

The CDR3 DNA sequence: TGTGCCAGTAGTATAGTTTCGGGACAGGGCCTTCTGGGCTACACCTTC. As protein: CASSIVSGQGLLGYTF. The J gene is TRBJ1-2, the V gene TRBV19; the match to TRBD1 covers 9 bases. Trimming took 1 base from V and 8 from J; bases not matched to a gene: 11. This CDR3 is 16 amino acids long. Germline loops: CDR1 LNHDA, CDR2 SQIVND (reference sequence).

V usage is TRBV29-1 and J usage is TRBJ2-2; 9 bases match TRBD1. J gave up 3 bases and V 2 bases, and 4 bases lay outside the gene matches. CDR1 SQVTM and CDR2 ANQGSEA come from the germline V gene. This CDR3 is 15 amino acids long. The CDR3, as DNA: TGCAGCGTTGAATTGACAGGGGGTTACACCGGGGAGCTGTTTTTT. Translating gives CSVELTGGYTGELFF.

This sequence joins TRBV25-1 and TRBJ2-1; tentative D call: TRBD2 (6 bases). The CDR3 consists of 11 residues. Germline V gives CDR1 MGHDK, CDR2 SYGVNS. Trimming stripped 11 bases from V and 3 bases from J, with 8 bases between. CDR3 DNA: TGTGCCGGAGGGGACTACAATGAGCAGTTCTTC. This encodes CAGGDYNEQFF.

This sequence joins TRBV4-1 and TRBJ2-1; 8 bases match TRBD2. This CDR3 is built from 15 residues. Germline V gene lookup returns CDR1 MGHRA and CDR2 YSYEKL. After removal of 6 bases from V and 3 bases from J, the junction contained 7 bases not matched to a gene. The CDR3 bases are TGCGCCAGCAGGCGAGCGGGAGTGGTCTACAATGAGCAGTTCTTC. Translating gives CASRRAGVVYNEQFF.

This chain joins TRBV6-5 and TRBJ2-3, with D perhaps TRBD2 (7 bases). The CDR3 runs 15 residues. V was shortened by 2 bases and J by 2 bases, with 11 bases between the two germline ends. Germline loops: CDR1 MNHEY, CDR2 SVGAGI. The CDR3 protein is CASSYGGALTDTQYF. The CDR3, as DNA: TGTGCCAGCAGTTACGGGGGGGCCCTCACAGATACGCAGTATTTT.

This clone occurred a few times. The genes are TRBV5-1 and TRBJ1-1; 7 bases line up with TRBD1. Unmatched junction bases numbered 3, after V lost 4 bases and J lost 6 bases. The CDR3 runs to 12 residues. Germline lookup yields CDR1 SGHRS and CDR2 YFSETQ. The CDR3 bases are TGCGCCAGCAGCCCAGGACAGGCTGAAGCTTTCTTT. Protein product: CASSPGQAEAFF.

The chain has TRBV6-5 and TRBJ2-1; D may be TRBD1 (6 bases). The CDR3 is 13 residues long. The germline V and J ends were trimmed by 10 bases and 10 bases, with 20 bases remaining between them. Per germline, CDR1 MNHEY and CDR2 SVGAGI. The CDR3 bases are TGTGCCACCAAACAATACAGGGATAACGAGCAGTTCTTC. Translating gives CATKQYRDNEQFF.

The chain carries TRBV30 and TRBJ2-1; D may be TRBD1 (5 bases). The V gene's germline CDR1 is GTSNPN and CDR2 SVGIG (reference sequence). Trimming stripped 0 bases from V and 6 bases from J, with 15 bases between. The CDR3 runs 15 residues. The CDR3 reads CAWSVGFRGFNEQFF. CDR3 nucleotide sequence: TGTGCCTGGAGTGTAGGATTTAGGGGATTCAATGAGCAGTTCTTC.

CDR3 residues: CAIRSVRNSPLHF. Written as DNA, the CDR3 is TGTGCCATTAGGTCTGTCAGGAATTCACCCCTCCACTTT. The chain links TRBV28 to TRBJ1-6; no clear D gene. Per the germline V gene, CDR1 is MDHEN and CDR2 is SYDVKM. The ends were cut back, 10 bases at V and 7 bases at J, with 14 bases in the middle. CDR3 length: 13 amino acids.

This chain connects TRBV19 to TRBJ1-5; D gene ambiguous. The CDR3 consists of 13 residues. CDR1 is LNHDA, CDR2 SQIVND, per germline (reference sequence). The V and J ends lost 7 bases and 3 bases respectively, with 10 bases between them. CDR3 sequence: CASTTVPNQPQHF. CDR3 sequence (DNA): TGTGCCAGTACTACAGTCCCCAATCAGCCCCAGCATTTT.

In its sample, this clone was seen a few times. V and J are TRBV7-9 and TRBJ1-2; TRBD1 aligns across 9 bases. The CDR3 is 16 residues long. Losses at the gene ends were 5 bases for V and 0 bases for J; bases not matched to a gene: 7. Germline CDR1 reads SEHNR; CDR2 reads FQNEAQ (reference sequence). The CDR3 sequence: CASSLGTGITNYGYTF. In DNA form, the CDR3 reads TGTGCCAGCAGCCTGGGGACAGGGATTACTAACTATGGCTACACCTTC.

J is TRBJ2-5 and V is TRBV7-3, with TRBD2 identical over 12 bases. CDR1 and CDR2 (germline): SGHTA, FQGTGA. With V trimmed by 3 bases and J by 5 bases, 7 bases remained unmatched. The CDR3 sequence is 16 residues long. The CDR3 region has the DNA TGTGCCAGCAGCTTGTCTACTAGCGGGGGGCCGGAGACCCAGTACTTC. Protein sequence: CASSLSTSGGPETQYF.

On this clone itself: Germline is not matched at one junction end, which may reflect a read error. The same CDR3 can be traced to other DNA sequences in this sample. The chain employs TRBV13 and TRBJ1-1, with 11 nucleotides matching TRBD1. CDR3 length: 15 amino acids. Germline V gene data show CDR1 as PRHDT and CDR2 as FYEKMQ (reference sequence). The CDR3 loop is CARSFGGQGGTEAFF. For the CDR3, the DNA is TGTGCCCGCAGCTTCGGGGGACAGGGGGGGACTGAAGCTTTCTTT.

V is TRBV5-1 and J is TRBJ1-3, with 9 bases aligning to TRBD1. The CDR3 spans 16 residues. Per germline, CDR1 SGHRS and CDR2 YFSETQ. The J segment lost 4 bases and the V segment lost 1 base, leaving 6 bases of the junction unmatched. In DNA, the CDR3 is TGCGCCAGCAGCTTGCAGGGACAGGGCGGAGGAAACACCATATATTTT. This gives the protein CASSLQGQGGGNTIYF.

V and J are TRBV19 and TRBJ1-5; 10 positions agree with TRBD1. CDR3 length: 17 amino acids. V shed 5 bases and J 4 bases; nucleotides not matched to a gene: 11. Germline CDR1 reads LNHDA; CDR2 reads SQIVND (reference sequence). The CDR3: CASSLRQGADQNQPQHF. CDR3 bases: TGTGCCAGTAGTCTCAGACAGGGGGCTGATCAGAATCAGCCCCAGCATTTT.

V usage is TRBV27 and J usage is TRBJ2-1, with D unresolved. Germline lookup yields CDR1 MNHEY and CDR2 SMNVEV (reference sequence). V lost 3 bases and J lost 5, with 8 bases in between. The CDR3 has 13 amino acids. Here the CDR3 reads CASSFKNNNEQFF. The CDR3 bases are TGTGCCAGCAGTTTTAAGAACAACAATGAGCAGTTCTTC.

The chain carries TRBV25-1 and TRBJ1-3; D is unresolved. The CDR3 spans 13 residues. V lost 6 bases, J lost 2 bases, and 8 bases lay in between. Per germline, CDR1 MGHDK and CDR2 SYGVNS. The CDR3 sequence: CASRGETGNTIYF. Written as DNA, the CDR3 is TGTGCCAGCAGAGGAGAAACTGGAAACACCATATATTTT.

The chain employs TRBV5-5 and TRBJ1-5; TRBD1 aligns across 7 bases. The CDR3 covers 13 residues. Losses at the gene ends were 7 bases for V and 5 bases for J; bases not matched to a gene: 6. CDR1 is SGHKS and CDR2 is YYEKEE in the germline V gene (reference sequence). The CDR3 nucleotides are TGTGCCAGCGGAGGGACAGCTGATCAGCCCCAGCATTTT. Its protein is CASGGTADQPQHF.

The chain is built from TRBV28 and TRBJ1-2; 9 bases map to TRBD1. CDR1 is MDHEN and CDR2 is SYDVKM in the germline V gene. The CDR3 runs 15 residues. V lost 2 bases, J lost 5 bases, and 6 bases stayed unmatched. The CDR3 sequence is CASSLPTQGAYGYTF. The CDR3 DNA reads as TGTGCCAGCAGTTTACCGACACAGGGGGCGTATGGCTACACCTTC.

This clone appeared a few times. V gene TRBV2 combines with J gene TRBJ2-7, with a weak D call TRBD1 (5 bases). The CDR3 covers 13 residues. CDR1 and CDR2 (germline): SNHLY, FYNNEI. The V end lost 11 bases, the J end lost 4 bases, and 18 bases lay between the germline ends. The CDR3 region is CAGKNPTEYEQYF. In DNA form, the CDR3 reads TGTGCCGGAAAGAACCCGACAGAGTACGAGCAGTACTTC. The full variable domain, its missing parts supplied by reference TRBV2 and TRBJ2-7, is EPEVTQTPSHQVTQMGQEVILRCVPISNHLYFYWYRQILGQKVEFLVSFYNNEISEKSEIFDDQFSVERPDGSNFTLKIRSTKLEDSAMYFCAGKNPTEYEQYFGPGTRLTVT.

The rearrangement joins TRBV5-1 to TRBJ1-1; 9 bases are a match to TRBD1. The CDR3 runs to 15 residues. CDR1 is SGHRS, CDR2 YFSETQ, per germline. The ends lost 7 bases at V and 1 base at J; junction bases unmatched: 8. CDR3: CASSRDRAENTEAFF. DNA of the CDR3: TGCGCCAGCTCCCGGGACAGGGCAGAGAACACTGAAGCTTTCTTT.

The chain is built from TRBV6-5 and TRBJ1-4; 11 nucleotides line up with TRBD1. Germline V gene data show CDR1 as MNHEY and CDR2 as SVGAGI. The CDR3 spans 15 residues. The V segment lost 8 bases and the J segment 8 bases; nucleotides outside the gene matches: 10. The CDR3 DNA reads TGTGCCAGCTCACGGACAGGGGGCGATGGGGAAAAACTGTTTTTT. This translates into CASSRTGGDGEKLFF.

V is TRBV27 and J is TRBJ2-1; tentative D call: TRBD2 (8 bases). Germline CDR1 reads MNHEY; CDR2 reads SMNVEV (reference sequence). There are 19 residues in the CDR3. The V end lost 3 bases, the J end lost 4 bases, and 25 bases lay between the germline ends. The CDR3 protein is CASSFRGGAGGPWYNEQFF. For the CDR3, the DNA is TGTGCCAGCAGTTTTCGGGGGGGGGCAGGGGGACCGTGGTACAATGAGCAGTTCTTC.